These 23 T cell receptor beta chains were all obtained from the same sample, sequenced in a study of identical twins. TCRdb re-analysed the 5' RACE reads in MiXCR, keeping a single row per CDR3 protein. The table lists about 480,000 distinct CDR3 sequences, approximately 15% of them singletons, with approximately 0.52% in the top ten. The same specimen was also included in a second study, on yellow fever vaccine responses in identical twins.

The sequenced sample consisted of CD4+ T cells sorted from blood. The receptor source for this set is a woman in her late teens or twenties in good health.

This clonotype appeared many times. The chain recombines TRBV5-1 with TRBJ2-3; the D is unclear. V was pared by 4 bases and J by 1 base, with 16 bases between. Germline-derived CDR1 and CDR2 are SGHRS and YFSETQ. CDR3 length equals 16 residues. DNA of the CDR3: TGCGCCAGCAGCCCCTACGGTAGTCGGGGCACAGATACGCAGTATTTT. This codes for CASSPYGSRGTDTQYF.

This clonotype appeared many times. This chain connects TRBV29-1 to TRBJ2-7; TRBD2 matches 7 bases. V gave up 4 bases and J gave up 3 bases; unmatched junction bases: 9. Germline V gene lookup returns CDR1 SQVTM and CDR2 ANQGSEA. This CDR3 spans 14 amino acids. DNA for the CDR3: TGCAGCGTTGTCCAAGCGGGACTACTCTACGAGCAGTACTTC. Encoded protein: CSVVQAGLLYEQYF.

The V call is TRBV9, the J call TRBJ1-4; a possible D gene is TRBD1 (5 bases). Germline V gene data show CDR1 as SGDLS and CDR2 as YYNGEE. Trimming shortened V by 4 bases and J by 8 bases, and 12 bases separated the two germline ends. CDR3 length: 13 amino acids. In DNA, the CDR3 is TGTGCCAGCAGCCCCGGGGACGGGGAAAAACTGTTTTTT. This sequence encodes CASSPGDGEKLFF.

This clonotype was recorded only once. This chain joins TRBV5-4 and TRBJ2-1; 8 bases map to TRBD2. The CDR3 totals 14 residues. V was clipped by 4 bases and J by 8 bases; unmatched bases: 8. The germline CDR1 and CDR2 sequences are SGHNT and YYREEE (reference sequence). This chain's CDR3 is CASSQGLASDEQFF. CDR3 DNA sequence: TGTGCCAGCAGCCAAGGACTAGCTTCCGATGAGCAGTTCTTC.

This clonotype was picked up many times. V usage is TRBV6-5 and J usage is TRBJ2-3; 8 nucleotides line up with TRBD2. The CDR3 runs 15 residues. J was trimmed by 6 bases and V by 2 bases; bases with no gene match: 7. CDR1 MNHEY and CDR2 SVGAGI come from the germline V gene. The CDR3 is CASSYTLAELDTQYF. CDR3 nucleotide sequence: TGTGCCAGCAGTTACACACTAGCGGAACTCGATACGCAGTATTTT.

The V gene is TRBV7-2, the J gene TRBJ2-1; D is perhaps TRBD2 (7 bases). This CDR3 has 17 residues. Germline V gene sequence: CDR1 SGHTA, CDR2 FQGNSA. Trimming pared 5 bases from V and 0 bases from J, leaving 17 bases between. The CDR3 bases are TGTGCCAGCAGCCCCTGGGGGGGCGGTTCCTCCTACAATGAGCAGTTCTTC. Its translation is CASSPWGGGSSYNEQFF.

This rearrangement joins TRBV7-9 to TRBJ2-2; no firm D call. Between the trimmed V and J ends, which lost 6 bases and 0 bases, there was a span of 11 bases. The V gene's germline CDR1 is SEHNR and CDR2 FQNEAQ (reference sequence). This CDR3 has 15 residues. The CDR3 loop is CASSRPVANTGELFF. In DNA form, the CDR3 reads TGTGCCAGCAGTAGGCCAGTCGCGAACACCGGGGAGCTGTTTTTT.

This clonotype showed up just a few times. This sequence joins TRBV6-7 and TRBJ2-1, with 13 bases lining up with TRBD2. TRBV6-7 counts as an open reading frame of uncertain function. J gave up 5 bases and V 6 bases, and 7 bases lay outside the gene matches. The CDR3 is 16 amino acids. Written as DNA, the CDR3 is TGTGCCAGCAGCCTCCGGACTAGCGGGGGAAACAATGAGCAGTTCTTC. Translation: CASSLRTSGGNNEQFF.

CDR3 DNA: TGTGCCAGCAGTGAGGACAGGTTTATCGATGAGCAGTTCTTC. Translated: CASSEDRFIDEQFF. V is TRBV2 and J is TRBJ2-1; 7 nucleotides align to TRBD1. The germline V gene encodes CDR1 SNHLY and CDR2 FYNNEI. Unmatched junction bases numbered 7, after V lost 3 bases and J lost 8 bases. This CDR3 has 14 amino acids.

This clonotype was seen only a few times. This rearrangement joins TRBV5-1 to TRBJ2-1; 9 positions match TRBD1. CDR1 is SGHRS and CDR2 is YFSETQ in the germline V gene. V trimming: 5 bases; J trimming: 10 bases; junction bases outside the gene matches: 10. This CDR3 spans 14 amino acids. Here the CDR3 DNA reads TGCGCCAGCAGTGGGACAGGGATTCAATTGGAGCAGTTCTTC. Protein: CASSGTGIQLEQFF.

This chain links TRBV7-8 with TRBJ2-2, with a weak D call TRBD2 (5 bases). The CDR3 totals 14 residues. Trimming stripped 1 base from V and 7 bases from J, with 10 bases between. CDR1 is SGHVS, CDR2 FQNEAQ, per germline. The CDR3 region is CASSLGVGIGELFF. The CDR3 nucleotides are TGTGCCAGCAGCTTAGGAGTCGGGATCGGGGAGCTGTTTTTT.

DNA of the CDR3: TGCGCCAGCAGCCCCCAGGGAGCGGGAGGGCTTAATGAGCAGTTCTTC. As protein: CASSPQGAGGLNEQFF. The V gene is TRBV5-1, the J gene TRBJ2-1; 10 bases match TRBD2. The trim removed 4 bases at V and 7 bases at J, leaving 11 bases unmatched. The CDR3 extends over 16 amino acids. The germline V gene encodes CDR1 SGHRS and CDR2 YFSETQ.

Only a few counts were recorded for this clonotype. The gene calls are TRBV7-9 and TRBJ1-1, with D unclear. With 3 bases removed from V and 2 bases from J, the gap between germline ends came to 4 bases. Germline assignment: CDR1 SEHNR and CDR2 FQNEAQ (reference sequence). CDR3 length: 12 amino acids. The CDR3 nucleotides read TGTGCCAGCAGCTTCACCAACACTGAAGCTTTCTTT. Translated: CASSFTNTEAFF.

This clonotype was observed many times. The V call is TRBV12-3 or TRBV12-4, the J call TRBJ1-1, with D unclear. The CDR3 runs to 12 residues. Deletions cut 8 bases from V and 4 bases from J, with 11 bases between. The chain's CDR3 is CASGRPGTEAFF. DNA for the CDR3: TGTGCCAGCGGTAGGCCGGGCACTGAAGCTTTCTTT.

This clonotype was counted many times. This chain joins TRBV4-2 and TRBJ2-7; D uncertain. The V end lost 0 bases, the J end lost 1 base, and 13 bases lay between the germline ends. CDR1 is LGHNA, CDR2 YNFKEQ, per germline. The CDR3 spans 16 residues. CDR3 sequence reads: CASSQEGASHSYEQYF. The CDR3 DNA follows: TGTGCCAGCAGCCAAGAAGGCGCCAGCCATTCCTACGAGCAGTACTTC.

CDR3 sequence (DNA): TGCAGTGCTAGAGACTTCGGGCCGAGCTCCTACAATGAGCAGTTCTTC. The encoded protein is CSARDFGPSSYNEQFF. The chain carries TRBV20-1 and TRBJ2-1; no clear D. Trimming removed 0 bases from V and 0 bases from J, with 12 bases in between. Germline CDR1 and CDR2: DFQATT and SNEGSKA (reference sequence). This CDR3 is 16 amino acids long.

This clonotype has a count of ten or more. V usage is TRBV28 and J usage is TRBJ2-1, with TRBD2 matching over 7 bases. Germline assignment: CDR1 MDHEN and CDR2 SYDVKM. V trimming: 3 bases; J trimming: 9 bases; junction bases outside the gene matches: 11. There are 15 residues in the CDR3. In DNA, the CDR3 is TGTGCCAGCAGTTTGTTGGCGGGAGATCGATCTGAGCAGTTCTTC. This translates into CASSLLAGDRSEQFF.

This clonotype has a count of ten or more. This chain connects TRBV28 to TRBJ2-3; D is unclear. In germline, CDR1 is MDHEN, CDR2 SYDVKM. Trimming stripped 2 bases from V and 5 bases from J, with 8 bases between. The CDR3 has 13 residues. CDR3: CASSLRRVDTQYF. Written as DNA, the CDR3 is TGTGCCAGCAGTTTACGTAGGGTAGATACGCAGTATTTT. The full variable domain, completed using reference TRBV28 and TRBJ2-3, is DVKVTQSSRYLVKRTGEKVFLECVQDMDHENMFWYRQDPGLGLRLIYFSYDVKMKEKGDIPEGYSVSREKKERFSLILESASTNQTSMYLCASSLRRVDTQYFGPGTRLTVL.

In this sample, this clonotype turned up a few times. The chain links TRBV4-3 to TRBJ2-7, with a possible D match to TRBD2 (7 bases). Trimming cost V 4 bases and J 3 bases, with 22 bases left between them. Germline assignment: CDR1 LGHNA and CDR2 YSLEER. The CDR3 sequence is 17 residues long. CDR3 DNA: TGCGCCAGCAGCCGAGATGTGACAGGCGGGAGCAGCTACGAGCAGTACTTC. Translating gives CASSRDVTGGSSYEQYF.

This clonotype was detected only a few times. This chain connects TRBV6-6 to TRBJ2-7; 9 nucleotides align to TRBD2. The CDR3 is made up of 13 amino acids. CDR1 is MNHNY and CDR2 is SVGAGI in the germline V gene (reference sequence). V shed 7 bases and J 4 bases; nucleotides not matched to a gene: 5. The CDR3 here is CASMAGGGYEQYF. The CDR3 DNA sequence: TGTGCCAGCATGGCGGGAGGGGGGTACGAGCAGTACTTC.

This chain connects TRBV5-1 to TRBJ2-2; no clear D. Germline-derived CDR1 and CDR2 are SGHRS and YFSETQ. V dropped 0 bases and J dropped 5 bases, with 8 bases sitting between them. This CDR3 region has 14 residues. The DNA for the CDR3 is TGCGCCAGCAGCTTGGGGACCGAGACCGGGGAGCTGTTTTTT. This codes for CASSLGTETGELFF. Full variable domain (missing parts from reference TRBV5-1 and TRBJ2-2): KAGVTQTPRYLIKTRGQQVTLSCSPISGHRSVSWYQQTPGQGLQFLFEYFSETQRNKGNFPGRFSGRQFSNSRSEMNVSTLELGDSALYLCASSLGTETGELFFGEGSRLTVL.

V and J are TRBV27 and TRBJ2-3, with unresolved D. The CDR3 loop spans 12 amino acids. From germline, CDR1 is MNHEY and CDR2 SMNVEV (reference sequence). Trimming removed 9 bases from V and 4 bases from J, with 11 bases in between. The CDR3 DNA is TGTGCCAGTACCGGACGGGCAGATACGCAGTATTTT. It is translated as CASTGRADTQYF.

The CDR3 nucleotides read TGTGCCAGCAGCTTATTCGGGGGAGGTGAATACGAGCAGTACTTC. It yields the protein CASSLFGGGEYEQYF. This sequence joins TRBV11-2 and TRBJ2-7, with a possible D match to TRBD2 (6 bases). Per the germline V gene, CDR1 is SGHAT and CDR2 is FQNNGV. The CDR3 has 15 residues. V lost 2 bases and J 4 bases, leaving 15 bases between the germline ends.